The entry below gives a single T cell receptor beta chain sequence along with its context. Its antigen is undetermined. Though probably carrying unrecorded immune exposures, donors were nominally healthy at sampling. These data are taken from a study of cytomegalovirus exposure and HLA in healthy donors. Study details: The roughly 100 million unique TCR beta sequences, from about 179 million T cells, were found by an earlier analysis.

V shed 4 bases and J 9 bases; nucleotides not matched to a gene: 6. There are 14 residues in the CDR3. The germline gives CDR1 SGDLS, CDR2 YYNGEE. Study results and limitations: Analyzed later, most CMV-associated TCR beta chains appeared HLA-restricted.

The PCR was carried out with 60 Vbeta primers and 13 Jbeta primers. TCRdb's copy holds only in-frame clones and misses some; the assay was immunoSEQ multiplex PCR. This sample lists 100,000 to 150,000 clones; its ten largest clones have approximately 1.6%. The sequenced sample consisted of PBMCs. This chain uses TRBV9 with TRBJ1-3; 11 bases map to TRBD1. The receptor's source is a woman in her 40s in good health and CMV-seropositive. The CDR3 loop reads CASSSGTGGATIYF. The DNA for the CDR3 is TGTGCCAGCAGCTCTGGGACAGGGGGTGCCACCATATATTTT.